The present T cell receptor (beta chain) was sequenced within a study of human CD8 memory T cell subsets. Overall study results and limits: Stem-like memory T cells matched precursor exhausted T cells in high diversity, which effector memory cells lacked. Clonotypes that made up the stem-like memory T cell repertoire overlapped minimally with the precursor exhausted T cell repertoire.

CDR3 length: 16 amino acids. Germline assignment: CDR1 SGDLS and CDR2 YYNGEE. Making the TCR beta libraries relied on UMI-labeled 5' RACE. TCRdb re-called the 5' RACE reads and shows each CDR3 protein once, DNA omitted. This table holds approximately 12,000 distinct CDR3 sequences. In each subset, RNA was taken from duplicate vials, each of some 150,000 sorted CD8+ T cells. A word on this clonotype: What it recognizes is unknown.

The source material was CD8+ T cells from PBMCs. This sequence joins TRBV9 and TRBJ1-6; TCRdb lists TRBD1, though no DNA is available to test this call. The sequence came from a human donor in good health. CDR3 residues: CAIPRGQPMFNSPLHF.